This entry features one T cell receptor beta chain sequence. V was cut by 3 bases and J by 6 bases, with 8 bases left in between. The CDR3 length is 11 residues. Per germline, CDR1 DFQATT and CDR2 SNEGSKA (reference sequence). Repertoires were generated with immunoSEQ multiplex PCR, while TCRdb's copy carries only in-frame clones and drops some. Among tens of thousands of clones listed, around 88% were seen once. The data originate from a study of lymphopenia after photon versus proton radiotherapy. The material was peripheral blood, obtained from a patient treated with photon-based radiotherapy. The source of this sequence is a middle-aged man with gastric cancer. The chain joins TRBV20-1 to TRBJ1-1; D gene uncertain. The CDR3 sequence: CSARMVSEAFF. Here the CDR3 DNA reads TGCAGTGCTAGGATGGTCTCTGAAGCTTTCTTT.